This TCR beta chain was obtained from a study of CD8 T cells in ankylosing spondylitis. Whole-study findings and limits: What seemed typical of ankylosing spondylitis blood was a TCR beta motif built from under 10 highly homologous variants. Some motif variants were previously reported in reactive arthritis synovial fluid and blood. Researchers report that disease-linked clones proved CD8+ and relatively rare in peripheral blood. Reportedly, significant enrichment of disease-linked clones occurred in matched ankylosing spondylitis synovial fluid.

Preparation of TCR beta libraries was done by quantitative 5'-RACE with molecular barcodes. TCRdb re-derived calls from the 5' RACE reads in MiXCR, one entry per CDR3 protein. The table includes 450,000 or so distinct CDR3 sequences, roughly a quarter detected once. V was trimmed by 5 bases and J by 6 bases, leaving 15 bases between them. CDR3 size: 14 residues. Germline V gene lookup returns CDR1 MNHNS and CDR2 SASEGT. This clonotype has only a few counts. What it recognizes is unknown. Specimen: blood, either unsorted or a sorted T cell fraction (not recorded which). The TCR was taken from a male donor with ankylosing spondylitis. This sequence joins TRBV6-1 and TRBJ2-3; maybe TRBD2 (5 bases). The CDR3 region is CASSPRAGADTQYF. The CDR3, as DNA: TGTGCCAGCAGTCCGAGGGCCGGCGCCGATACGCAGTATTTT.